This entry lists 21 T cell receptor beta chains sequenced from one sample in a study of T cells expressing NK-cell markers. With the 5' RACE reads reprocessed, TCRdb shows one record per CDR3 protein and no DNA. The sample holds approximately 440,000 distinct CDR3 sequences. Sequenced: blood T cells: a sorted CD56 or NKG2C T cell subset, CD4+ or CD8+ T cells, or bulk PBMC T cells (not recorded which). The receptors here all came from a woman between 50 and 59 years old in good health.

V and J are TRBV7-9 and TRBJ2-5; lacking DNA, the TRBD2 call made by TCRdb goes unchecked. In germline, CDR1 is SEHNR, CDR2 FQNEAQ (reference sequence). The CDR3 length is 17 residues. The CDR3: CASSRLTTSGPQETQYF. Full variable domain (rest looked up from reference TRBV7-9 and TRBJ2-5): DTGVSQNPRHKITKRGQNVTFRCDPISEHNRLYWYRQTLGQGPEFLTYFQNEAQLEKSRLLSDRFSAERPKGSFSTLEIQRTEQGDSAMYLCASSRLTTSGPQETQYFGPGTRLLVL.

This sequence joins TRBV2 and TRBJ2-1; TCRdb outputs TRBD2, but without DNA this stays unchecked. The CDR3 loop spans 13 amino acids. Germline V gene lookup returns CDR1 SNHLY and CDR2 FYNNEI. The CDR3 spells CATLSRAPNEQFF.

The chain carries TRBV19 and TRBJ2-3; the D call from TCRdb, TRBD1, cannot be confirmed without DNA. CDR1 is LNHDA, CDR2 SQIVND, per germline (reference sequence). The CDR3 consists of 14 residues. CDR3: CASSRAVSTDTQYF.

The V gene is TRBV6-5, the J gene TRBJ2-2; TCRdb picks TRBD2, but there is no DNA to check that call. CDR1 is MNHEY, CDR2 SVGAGI, per germline. The CDR3 sequence is 15 residues long. The CDR3 here is CASRQGTSTTGELFF.

The V and J genes are TRBV4-1 and TRBJ2-3; TCRdb's D call of TRBD2 is untestable without DNA. The CDR3 runs to 18 residues. Germline V lookup: CDR1 MGHRA, CDR2 YSYEKL. CDR3 amino acids: CASSQLPIAGGPTDTQYF.

The CDR3 protein is CSVVPTSGRPDEQFF. This rearrangement joins TRBV29-1 to TRBJ2-1; TCRdb lists TRBD2, though no DNA is available to test this call. Germline assignment: CDR1 SQVTM and CDR2 ANQGSEA. CDR3 size: 15 residues.

This chain connects TRBV3-1 to TRBJ2-1. CDR1 LGHDT and CDR2 YNNKEL come from the germline V gene (reference sequence). The CDR3 covers 16 residues. CDR3 sequence: CASSQEVGKRFDEQFF.

The chain carries TRBV7-9 and TRBJ2-1; the D gene TCRdb calls, TRBD2, cannot be checked with no DNA. The CDR3 has 15 residues. CDR1 SEHNR and CDR2 FQNEAQ come from the germline V gene (reference sequence). This CDR3 is CASSSPTSLYNEQFF.

The chain couples TRBV4-2 to TRBJ2-3; TCRdb's D gene call, TRBD2, goes unchecked for lack of DNA. The CDR3 loop spans 19 amino acids. Germline loops: CDR1 LGHNA, CDR2 YNFKEQ. The CDR3 loop is CASSQEGASGRAGSDTQYF.

The CDR3 reads CASSQAGSGNTIYF. This chain joins TRBV3-1 and TRBJ1-3. CDR3 length: 14 amino acids. The germline CDR1 and CDR2 sequences are LGHDT and YNNKEL (reference sequence).

The chain recombines TRBV3-1 with TRBJ2-7; TCRdb calls TRBD1, which cannot be checked without DNA. This CDR3 spans 13 amino acids. The germline CDR1 and CDR2 sequences are LGHDT and YNNKEL (reference sequence). This CDR3 reads CASSQPVGGEQYF.

The gene calls are TRBV12-3 or TRBV12-4 and TRBJ2-7; TCRdb names TRBD1, which stays unverified in the absence of DNA. The CDR3 has 15 residues. This CDR3 reads CASSLALPGLYEQYF.

V and J are TRBV30 and TRBJ1-2. Germline V gives CDR1 GTSNPN, CDR2 SVGIG (reference sequence). The CDR3 contains 15 residues. CDR3 residues: CAWTPVGPKFNGYTF.

The rearrangement links TRBV11-2 to TRBJ2-2; lacking DNA, the TRBD2 call made by TCRdb goes unchecked. The germline V gene has CDR1 SGHAT and CDR2 FQNNGV. The CDR3 loop spans 15 amino acids. The CDR3 spells CASSFGRRGTGELFF.

The V call is TRBV3-1, the J call TRBJ2-4. CDR1 LGHDT and CDR2 YNNKEL come from the germline V gene (reference sequence). The CDR3 is 15 amino acids. This CDR3 reads CASSHSTSGRNIQYF.

J is TRBJ2-1 and V is TRBV12-3 or TRBV12-4; TCRdb designates TRBD2, a call that cannot be tested without DNA. The length of the CDR3 is 16 residues. The CDR3 sequence is CASSSRAGGAQNEQFF.

The chain employs TRBV7-9 and TRBJ2-1; TCRdb outputs TRBD1, but without DNA this stays unchecked. The CDR3 length is 14 residues. CDR1 is SEHNR, CDR2 FQNEAQ, per germline (reference sequence). This CDR3 is CASRPSGSGGEQFF.

CDR3 sequence reads: CASSPLARGTEQYF. The V and J genes are TRBV18 and TRBJ2-7. Germline V gene sequence: CDR1 KGHSH, CDR2 LQKENI. The CDR3 is 14 amino acids.

The J gene is TRBJ2-5, the V gene TRBV5-1; the TCRdb call, TRBD1, lacks DNA for checking. Germline CDR1 SGHRS, CDR2 YFSETQ. The CDR3 runs to 15 residues. The CDR3 is CASSFRDGDQETQYF.

This chain links TRBV15 with TRBJ2-5; checking the TCRdb D call of TRBD2 is not possible without DNA. This CDR3 contains 15 residues. Germline V gene sequence: CDR1 LNHNV, CDR2 YYDKDF (reference sequence). CDR3 in amino acids: CATSSGTSGQETQYF.

This chain connects TRBV19 to TRBJ1-5; TCRdb calls TRBD1, which cannot be checked without DNA. The CDR3 runs to 15 residues. Germline values: CDR1 LNHDA, CDR2 SQIVND (reference sequence). CDR3: CASSPPRGKIQPQHF.